The T cell receptor (beta chain) under discussion was sequenced for a study of regulatory T cells in long-lasting Graves disease. Study-wide findings and caveats: Persistent disease showed a preference for TRBV28, TRBJ1-2 and TRBJ2-5.

The germline CDR1 and CDR2 sequences are SGHRS and YFSETQ. The V and J ends lost 3 bases and 0 bases, in that order; junction bases with no gene match: 3. This CDR3 is built from 15 residues. Specified time point: newly diagnosed GD, antithyroid drugs for less than 3 months. The TCR library used RNA extracted from PBMCs. Graves' disease diagnoses used American Thyroid Association guidelines. A volume of 8.5 to 10 milliliters of peripheral blood was collected in EDTA tubes. CDR3 regions were amplified by Arm-PCR using iRepertoire HTBI primers to build TCR beta libraries. TCRdb redid the calling of the multiplex PCR reads with MiXCR, one entry per CDR3 protein. This sample has roughly 400,000 distinct CDR3 sequences; 16% occur once, and the top ten carry about 23%. This clonotype has at least ten counts. The antigen remains undetermined. These same records also appear under a second study, on T cells in Graves' hyperthyroidism and ophthalmopathy. As that study records: The HTBI primer set served for first-round RT-PCR of the TCR CDR3.

The gene calls are TRBV5-1 and TRBJ1-1, with TRBD1 matching over 9 bases. Specimen: peripheral blood mononuclear cells (PBMCs), collected at new diagnosis, from a patient treated with antithyroid drugs. The sequence was obtained from a woman aged 18-30 years with Graves disease. CDR3 amino acids: CASSSGQGLNTEAFF. DNA for the CDR3: TGCGCCAGCAGCTCGGGACAGGGCCTGAACACTGAAGCTTTCTTT.